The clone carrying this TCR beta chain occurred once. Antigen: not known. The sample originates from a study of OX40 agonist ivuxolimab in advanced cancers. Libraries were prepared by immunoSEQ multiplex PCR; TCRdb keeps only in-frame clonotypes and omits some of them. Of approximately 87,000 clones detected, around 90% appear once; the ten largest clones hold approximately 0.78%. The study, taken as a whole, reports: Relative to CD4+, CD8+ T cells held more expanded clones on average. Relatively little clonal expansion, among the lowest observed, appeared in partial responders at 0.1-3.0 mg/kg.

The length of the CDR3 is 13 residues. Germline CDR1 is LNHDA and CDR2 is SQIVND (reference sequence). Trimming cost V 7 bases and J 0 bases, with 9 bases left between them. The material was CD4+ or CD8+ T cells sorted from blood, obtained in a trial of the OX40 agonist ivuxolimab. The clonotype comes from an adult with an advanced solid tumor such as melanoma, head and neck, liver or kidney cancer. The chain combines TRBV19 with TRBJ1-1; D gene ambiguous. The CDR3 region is CASTNGVNTEAFF. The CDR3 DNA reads TGTGCCAGTACGAACGGAGTGAACACTGAAGCTTTCTTT.